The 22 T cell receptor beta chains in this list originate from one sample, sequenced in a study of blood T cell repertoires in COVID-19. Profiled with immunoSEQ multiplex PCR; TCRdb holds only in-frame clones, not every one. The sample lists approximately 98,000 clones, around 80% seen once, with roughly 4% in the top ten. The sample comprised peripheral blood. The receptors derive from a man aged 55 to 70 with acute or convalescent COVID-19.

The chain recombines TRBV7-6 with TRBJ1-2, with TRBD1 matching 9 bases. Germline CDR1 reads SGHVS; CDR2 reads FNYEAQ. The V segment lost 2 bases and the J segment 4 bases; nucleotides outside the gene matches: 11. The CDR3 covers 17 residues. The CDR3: CASSLRAPGQGSYGYTF. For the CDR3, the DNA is TGTGCCAGCAGCTTAAGGGCGCCGGGACAGGGCTCCTATGGCTACACCTTC.

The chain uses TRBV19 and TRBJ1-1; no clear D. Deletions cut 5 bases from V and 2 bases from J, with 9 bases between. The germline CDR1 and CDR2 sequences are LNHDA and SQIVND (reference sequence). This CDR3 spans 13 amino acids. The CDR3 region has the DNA TGTGCCAGTAGTCCGGTCGGTAACACTGAAGCTTTCTTT. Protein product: CASSPVGNTEAFF.

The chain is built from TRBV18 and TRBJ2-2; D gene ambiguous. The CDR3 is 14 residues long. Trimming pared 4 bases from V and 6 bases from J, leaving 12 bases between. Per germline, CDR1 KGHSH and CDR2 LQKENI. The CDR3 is CASSRDGRSGELFF. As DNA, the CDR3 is TGTGCCAGCTCACGAGATGGCAGGTCCGGGGAGCTGTTTTTT.

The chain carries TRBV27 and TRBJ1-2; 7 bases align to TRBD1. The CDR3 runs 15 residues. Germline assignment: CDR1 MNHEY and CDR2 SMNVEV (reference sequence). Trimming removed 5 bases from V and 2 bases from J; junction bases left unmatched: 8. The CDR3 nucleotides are TGTGCCAGCAGTCCCTTAGGGGGCTCGAACTATGGCTACACCTTC. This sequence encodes CASSPLGGSNYGYTF.

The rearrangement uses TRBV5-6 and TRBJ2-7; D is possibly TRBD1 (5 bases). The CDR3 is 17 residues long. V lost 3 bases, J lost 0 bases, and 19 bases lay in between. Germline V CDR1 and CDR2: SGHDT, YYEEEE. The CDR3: CASSSDGQGPSSYEQYV. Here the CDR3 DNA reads TGTGCCAGCAGCTCCGATGGGCAGGGTCCGAGCTCCTACGAGCAGTACGTC.

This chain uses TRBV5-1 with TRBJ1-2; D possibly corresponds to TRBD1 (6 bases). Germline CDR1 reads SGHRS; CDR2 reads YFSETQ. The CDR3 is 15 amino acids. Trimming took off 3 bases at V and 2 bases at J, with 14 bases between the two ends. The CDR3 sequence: CASSSGTPENYGYTF. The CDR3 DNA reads TGCGCCAGCAGCTCAGGGACACCCGAGAACTATGGCTACACCTTC.

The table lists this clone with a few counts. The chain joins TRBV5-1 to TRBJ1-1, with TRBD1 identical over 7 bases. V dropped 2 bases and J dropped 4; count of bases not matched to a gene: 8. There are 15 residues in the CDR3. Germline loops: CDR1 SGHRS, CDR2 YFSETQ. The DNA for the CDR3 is TGCGCCAGCAGCTTAGGGGGCGGTGGGACCACTGAAGCTTTCTTT. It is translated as CASSLGGGGTTEAFF.

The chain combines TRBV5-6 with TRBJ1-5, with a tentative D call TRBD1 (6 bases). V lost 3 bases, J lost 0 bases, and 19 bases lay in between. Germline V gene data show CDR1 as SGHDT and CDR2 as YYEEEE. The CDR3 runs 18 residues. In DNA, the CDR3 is TGTGCCAGCAGCTCGCAACTACAGGGACGCTATAGCAATCAGCCCCAGCATTTT. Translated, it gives CASSSQLQGRYSNQPQHF.

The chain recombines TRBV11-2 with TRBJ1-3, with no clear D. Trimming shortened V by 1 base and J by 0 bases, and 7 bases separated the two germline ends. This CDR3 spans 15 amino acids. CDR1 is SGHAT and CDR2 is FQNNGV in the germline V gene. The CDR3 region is CASSLGPRSGNTIYF. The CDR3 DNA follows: TGTGCCAGCAGCTTAGGGCCACGCTCTGGAAACACCATATATTTT.

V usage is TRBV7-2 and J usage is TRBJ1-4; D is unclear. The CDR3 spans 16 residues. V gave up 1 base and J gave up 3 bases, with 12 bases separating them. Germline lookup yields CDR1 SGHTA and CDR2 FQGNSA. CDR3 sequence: CASSLGAGVANEKLFF. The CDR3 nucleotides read TGTGCCAGCAGCTTAGGTGCCGGTGTTGCTAATGAAAAACTGTTTTTT.

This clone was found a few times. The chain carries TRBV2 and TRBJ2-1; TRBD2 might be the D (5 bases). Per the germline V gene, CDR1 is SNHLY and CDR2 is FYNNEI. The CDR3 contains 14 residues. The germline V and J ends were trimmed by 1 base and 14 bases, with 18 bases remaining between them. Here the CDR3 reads CASSEVRASPLEFF. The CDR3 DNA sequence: TGTGCCAGCAGTGAAGTCCGGGCTAGCCCTCTCGAGTTCTTC.

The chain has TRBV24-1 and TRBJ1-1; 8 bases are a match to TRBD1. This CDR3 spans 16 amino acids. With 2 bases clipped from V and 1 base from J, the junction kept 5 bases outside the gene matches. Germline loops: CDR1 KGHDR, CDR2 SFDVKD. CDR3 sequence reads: CATSDSRTGRNTEAFF. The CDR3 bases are TGTGCCACCAGTGATTCTCGGACAGGGCGGAACACTGAAGCTTTCTTT.

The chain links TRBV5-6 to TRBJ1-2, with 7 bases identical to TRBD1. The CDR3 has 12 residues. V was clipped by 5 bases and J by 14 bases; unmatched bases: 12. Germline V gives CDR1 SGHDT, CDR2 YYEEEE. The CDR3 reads CASSDRAPRRTF. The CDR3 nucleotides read TGTGCCAGCAGTGACAGGGCCCCTCGGCGGACCTTC.

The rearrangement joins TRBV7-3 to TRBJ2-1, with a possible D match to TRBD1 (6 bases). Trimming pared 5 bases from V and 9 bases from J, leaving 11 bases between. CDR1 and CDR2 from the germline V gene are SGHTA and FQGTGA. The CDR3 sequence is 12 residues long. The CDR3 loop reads CASSVQGGEQFF. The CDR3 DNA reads TGTGCCAGCAGCGTACAAGGGGGTGAGCAGTTCTTC.

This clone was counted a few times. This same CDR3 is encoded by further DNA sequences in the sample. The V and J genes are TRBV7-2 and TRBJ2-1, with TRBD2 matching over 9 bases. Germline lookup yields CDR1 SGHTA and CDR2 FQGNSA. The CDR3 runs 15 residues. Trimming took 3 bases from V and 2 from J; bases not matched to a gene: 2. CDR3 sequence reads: CASSLAGGPYNEQFF. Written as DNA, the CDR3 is TGTGCCAGCAGCTTGGCGGGAGGGCCCTACAATGAGCAGTTCTTC.

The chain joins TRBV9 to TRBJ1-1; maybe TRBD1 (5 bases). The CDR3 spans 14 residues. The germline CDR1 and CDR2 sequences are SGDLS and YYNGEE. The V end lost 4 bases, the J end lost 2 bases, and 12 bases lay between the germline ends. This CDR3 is CASSSHQGNTEAFF. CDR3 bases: TGTGCCAGCAGCTCTCATCAGGGAAACACTGAAGCTTTCTTT. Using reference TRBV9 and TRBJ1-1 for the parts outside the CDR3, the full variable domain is DSGVTQTPKHLITATGQRVTLRCSPRSGDLSVYWYQQSLDQGLQFLIQYYNGEERAKGNILERFSAQQFPDLHSELNLSSLELGDSALYFCASSSHQGNTEAFFGQGTRLTVV.

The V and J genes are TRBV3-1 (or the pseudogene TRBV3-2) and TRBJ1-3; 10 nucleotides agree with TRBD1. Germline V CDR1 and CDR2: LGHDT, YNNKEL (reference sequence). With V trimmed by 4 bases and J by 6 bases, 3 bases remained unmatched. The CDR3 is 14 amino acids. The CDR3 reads CASSPGTGANTIYF. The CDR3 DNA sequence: TGTGCCAGCAGCCCAGGGACAGGGGCAAACACCATATATTTT.

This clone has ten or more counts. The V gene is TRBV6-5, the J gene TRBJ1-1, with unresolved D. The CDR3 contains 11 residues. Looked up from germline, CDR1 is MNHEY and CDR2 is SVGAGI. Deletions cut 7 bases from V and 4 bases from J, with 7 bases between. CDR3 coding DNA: TGTGCCAGCAACCGGGGCACTGAAGCTTTCTTT. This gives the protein CASNRGTEAFF.

The CDR3 coding sequence is TGTGCCAGCAGCTTAGCCGCTTGGGGCGCTAACACTGAAGCTTTCTTT. Encoded protein: CASSLAAWGANTEAFF. V and J are TRBV11-3 and TRBJ1-1, with a tentative D call TRBD1 (5 bases). CDR3 size: 16 residues. V lost 1 base to trimming and J lost 2 bases, with 14 bases between them. Germline CDR1 reads SGHNT; CDR2 reads YENEEA. The variable domain in full, completed from reference TRBV11-3 and TRBJ1-1, reads EAGVVQSPRYKIIEKKQPVAFWCNPISGHNTLYWYLQNLGQGPELLIRYENEEAVDDSQLPKDRFSAERLKGVDSTLKIQPAELGDSAVYLCASSLAAWGANTEAFFGQGTRLTVV.

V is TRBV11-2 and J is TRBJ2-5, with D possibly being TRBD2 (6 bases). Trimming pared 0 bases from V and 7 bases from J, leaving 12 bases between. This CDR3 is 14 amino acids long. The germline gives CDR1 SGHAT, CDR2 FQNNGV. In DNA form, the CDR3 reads TGTGCCAGCAGCTTAGATGCGCAGGGAGGGACCCAGTACTTC. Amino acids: CASSLDAQGGTQYF.

The CDR3 sequence is CASGLGTGLTSTDTQYF. CDR3 nucleotides: TGTGCTAGTGGTCTCGGGACAGGACTCACTAGCACAGATACGCAGTATTTT. This chain joins TRBV12-5 and TRBJ2-3, with TRBD1 identical over 8 bases. This CDR3 is 17 amino acids long. The germline V gene has CDR1 LGHNT and CDR2 FRNRAP. J was trimmed by 0 bases and V by 5 bases; bases with no gene match: 10.

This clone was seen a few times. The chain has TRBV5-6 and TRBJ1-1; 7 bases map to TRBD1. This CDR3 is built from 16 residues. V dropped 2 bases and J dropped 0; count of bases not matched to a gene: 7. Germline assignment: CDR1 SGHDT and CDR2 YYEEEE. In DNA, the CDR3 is TGTGCCAGCAGCTTAAGCCTAGGGGGCGTGAACACTGAAGCTTTCTTT. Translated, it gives CASSLSLGGVNTEAFF.